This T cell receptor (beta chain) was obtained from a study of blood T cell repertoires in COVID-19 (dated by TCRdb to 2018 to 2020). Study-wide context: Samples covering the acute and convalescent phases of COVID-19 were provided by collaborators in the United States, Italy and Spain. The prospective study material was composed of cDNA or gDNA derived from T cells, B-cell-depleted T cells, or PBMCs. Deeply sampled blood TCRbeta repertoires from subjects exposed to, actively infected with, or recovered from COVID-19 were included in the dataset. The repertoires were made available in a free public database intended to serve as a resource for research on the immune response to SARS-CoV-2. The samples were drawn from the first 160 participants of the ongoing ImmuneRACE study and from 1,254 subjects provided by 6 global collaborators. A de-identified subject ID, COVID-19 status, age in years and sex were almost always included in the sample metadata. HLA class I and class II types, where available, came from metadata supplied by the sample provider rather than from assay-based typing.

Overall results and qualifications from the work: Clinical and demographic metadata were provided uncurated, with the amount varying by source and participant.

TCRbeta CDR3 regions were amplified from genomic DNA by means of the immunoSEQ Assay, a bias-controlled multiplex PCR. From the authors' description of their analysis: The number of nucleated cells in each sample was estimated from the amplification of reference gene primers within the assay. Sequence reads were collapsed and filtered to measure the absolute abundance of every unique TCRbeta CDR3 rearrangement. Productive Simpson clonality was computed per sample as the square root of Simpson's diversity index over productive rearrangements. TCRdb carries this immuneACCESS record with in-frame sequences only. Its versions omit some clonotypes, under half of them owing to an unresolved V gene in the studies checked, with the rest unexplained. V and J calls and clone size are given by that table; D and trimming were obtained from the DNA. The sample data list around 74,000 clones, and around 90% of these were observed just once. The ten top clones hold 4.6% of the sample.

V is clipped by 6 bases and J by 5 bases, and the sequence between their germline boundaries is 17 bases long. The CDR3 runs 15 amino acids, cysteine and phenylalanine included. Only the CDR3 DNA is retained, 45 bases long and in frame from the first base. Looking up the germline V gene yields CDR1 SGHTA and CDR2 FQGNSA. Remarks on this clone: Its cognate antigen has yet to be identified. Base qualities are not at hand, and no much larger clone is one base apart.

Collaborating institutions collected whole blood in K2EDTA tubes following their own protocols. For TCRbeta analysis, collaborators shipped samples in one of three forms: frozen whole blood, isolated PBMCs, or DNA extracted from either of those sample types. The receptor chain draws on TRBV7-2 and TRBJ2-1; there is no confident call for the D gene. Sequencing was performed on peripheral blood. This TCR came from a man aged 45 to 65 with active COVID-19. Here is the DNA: TGTGCCAGCAGAATCACTTACCACCCCAACAATGAGCAGTTCTTC. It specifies CASRITYHPNNEQFF.